This T cell receptor (beta chain) was obtained from a study of T cell responses to AZD1222 COVID-19 vaccine. Study in general: Investigators merged groups given second doses at roughly 4 or roughly 12 weeks.

To note about this clone: The target antigen is unknown.

Overall study findings and caveats: Baseline serostatus was positive in only a handful of AZD1222 recipients. In all cases, repertoires were sampled only after the peak T cell response.

Sequencing used immunoSEQ multiplex PCR; TCRdb keeps in-frame clones, though not all of them. The data show fewer than 110,000 clones, 80% to 95% seen once. From germline, CDR1 is LGHNA and CDR2 YNFKEQ. The V and J ends lost 0 bases and 2 bases respectively, with 5 bases between them. This CDR3 contains 14 residues. The rearrangement uses TRBV4-2 and TRBJ1-5; no clear D. The sequence came from an adult in good health. Here the sequenced sample was peripheral blood, taken on day 0 of AZD1222 vaccination. The CDR3 DNA is TGTGCCAGCAGCCAAGAAGATGGCAATCAGCCCCAGCATTTT. It specifies CASSQEDGNQPQHF.